Below are 5 T cell receptor beta chains sequenced from a single sample in a study of blood T cells in healthy people across ages. A sample-barcoded 5' primer and a J-beta primer mix were used in a second PCR of about 7 to 12 cycles. TCRdb used MiXCR to reprocess the 5' RACE reads, holding one entry per CDR3 protein. The table includes approximately 1.5 million distinct CDR3 sequences, about 35% detected once. Sequenced input: blood. The receptors shown here come from a woman aged 25-40 years in good health.

Worth noting for this clonotype: This may stem from a read error, because a much larger clone lies one nucleotide away. The chain combines TRBV9 with TRBJ2-3; 7 bases are a match to TRBD2. Germline V gives CDR1 SGDLS, CDR2 YYNGEE. This CDR3 contains 15 residues. The CDR3 region has the DNA TGTGCCGGCAGCGTAGGAGCGGGGAGCACAGATACGCAGTATTTT. Encoded protein: CAGSVGAGSTDTQYF.

This chain joins TRBV20-1 and TRBJ2-1; TRBD2 agrees at 7 bases. Germline V CDR1 and CDR2: DFQATT, SNEGSKA (reference sequence). The CDR3 loop spans 17 amino acids. The V gene end was trimmed by 0 bases and the J gene end by 4 bases; junction bases not matched to a gene: 12. The chain's CDR3 is CSARDRRGGSAYNEQFF. CDR3 in DNA: TGCAGTGCTAGAGATCGGCGGGGCGGGAGCGCGTACAATGAGCAGTTCTTC.

The gene calls are TRBV4-1 and TRBJ2-1; 7 bases map to TRBD1. The CDR3 totals 15 residues. V gave up 0 bases and J gave up 7 bases; unmatched junction bases: 6. CDR1 is MGHRA, CDR2 YSYEKL, per germline. CDR3 region: CASSQEARGPNEQFF. The CDR3 coding sequence is TGCGCCAGCAGCCAAGAAGCGAGGGGGCCGAATGAGCAGTTCTTC.

The chain joins TRBV29-1 to TRBJ2-3, with D possibly matching TRBD1 (6 bases). Germline CDR1 SQVTM, CDR2 ANQGSEA. Trimming shortened V by 8 bases and J by 6 bases, and 18 bases separated the two germline ends. This CDR3 region has 13 residues. DNA for the CDR3: TGCAGCATGCGACAGGATTTAAGGGATACGCAGTATTTT. Translation gives CSMRQDLRDTQYF.

The chain links TRBV30 to TRBJ2-5; TRBD2 might be the D (6 bases). V lost 0 bases and J lost 1, with 12 bases in between. The CDR3 runs to 15 residues. Germline V gene data show CDR1 as GTSNPN and CDR2 as SVGIG (reference sequence). The chain's CDR3 is CAWSVRGGAQETQYF. The DNA of the CDR3 is TGTGCCTGGAGTGTACGAGGAGGGGCCCAAGAGACCCAGTACTTC.